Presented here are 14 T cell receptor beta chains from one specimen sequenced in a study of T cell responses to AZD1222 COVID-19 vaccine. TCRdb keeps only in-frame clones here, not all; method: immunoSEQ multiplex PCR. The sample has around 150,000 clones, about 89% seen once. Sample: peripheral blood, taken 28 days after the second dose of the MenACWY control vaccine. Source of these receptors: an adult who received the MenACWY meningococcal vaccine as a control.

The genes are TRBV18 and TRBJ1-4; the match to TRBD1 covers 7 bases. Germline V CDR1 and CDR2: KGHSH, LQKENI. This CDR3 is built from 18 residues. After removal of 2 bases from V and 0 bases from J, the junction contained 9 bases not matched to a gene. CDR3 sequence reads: CASSPSGQAGATNEKLFF. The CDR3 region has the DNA TGTGCCAGCTCACCAAGTGGACAGGCCGGGGCAACTAATGAAAAACTGTTTTTT.

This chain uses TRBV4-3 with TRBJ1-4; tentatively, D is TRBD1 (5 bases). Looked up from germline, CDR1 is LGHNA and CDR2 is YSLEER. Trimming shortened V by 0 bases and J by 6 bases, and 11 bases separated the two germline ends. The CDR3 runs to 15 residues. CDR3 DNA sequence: TGCGCCAGCAGCCAAGATTGGGGGAGGGATGAAAAACTGTTTTTT. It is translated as CASSQDWGRDEKLFF.

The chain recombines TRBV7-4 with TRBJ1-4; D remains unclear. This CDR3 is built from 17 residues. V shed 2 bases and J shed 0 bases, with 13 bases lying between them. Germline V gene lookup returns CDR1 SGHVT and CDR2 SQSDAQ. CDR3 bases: TGTGCCAGCAGCTTACGTCCGGCGGCCGCAACTAATGAAAAACTGTTTTTT. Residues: CASSLRPAAATNEKLFF.

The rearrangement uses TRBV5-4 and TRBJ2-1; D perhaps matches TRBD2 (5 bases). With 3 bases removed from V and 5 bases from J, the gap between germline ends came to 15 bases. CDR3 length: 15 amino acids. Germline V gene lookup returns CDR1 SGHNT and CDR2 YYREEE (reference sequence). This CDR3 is CASSSEGMADNEQFF. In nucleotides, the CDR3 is TGTGCCAGCAGCTCCGAGGGCATGGCAGACAATGAGCAGTTCTTC.

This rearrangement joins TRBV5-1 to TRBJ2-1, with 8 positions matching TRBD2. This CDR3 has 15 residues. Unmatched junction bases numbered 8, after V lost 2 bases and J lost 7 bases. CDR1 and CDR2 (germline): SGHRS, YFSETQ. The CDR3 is CASSFSGIGYNEQFF. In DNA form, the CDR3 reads TGCGCCAGCAGCTTTAGCGGGATTGGATATAATGAGCAGTTCTTC.

CDR3 sequence: CASSLGGNQETQYF. CDR3 DNA: TGCGCCAGCAGTCTCGGGGGTAACCAAGAGACCCAGTACTTC. The V gene is TRBV5-1, the J gene TRBJ2-5; D may be TRBD2 (6 bases). V lost 5 bases and J 0 bases, leaving 11 bases between the germline ends. Germline-derived CDR1 and CDR2 are SGHRS and YFSETQ. The CDR3 consists of 14 residues.

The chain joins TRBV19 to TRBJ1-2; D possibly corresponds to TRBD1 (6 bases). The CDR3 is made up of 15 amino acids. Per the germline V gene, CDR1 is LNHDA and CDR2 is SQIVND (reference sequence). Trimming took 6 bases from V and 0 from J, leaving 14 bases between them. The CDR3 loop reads CASSRDRFPNYGYTF. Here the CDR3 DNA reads TGTGCCAGTAGCCGAGACAGGTTTCCTAACTATGGCTACACCTTC.

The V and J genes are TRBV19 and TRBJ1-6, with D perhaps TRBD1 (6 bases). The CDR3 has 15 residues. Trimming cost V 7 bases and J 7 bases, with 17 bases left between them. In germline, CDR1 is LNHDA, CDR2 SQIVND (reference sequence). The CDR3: CASNQQGLGNSPLHF. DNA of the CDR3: TGTGCCAGTAACCAACAGGGACTAGGGAATTCACCCCTCCACTTT.

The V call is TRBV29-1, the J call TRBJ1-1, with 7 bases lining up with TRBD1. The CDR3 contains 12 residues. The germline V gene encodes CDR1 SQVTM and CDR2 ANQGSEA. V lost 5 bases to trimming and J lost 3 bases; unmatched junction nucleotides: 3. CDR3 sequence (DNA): TGCAGCGTTCGACAGGGCTACACTGAAGCTTTCTTT. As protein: CSVRQGYTEAFF.

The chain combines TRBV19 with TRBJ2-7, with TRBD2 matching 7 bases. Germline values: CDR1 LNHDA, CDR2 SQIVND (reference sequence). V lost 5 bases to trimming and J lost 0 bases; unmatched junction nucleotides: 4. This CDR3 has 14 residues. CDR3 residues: CASSAASGSYEQYF. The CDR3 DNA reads TGTGCCAGTAGTGCGGCTAGCGGCTCCTACGAGCAGTACTTC.

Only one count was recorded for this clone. This chain's CDR3 is CASLGLGYQETQYF. Here the CDR3 DNA reads TGTGCCAGCCTCGGGTTGGGCTACCAAGAGACCCAGTACTTC. This sequence joins TRBV28 and TRBJ2-5; D is unresolved. Deletions cut 8 bases from V and 0 bases from J, with 13 bases between. This CDR3 spans 14 amino acids. Germline V gives CDR1 MDHEN, CDR2 SYDVKM.

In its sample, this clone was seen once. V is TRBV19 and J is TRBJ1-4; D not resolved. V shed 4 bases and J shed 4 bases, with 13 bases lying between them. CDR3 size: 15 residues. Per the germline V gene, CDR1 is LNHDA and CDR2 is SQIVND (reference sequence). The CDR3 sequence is CASSTGPRGNEKLFF. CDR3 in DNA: TGTGCCAGTAGTACAGGACCCCGCGGTAATGAAAAACTGTTTTTT.

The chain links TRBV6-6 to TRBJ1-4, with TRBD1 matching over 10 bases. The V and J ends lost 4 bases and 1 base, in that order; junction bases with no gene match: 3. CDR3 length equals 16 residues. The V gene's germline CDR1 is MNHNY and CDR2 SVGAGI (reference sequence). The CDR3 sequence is CASSWGDRGTNEKLFF. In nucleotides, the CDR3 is TGTGCCAGCAGTTGGGGGGACAGGGGAACTAATGAAAAACTGTTTTTT.

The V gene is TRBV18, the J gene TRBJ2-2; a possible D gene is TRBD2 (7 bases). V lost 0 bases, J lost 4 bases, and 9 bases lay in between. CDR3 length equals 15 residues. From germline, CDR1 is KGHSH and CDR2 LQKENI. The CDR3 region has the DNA TGTGCCAGCTCACCACCGGGGGGGGCCACCGGGGAGCTGTTTTTT. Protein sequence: CASSPPGGATGELFF.